This T cell receptor (beta chain) was profiled in a study of OX40 agonist ivuxolimab in advanced cancers. Context from the whole study: Ivuxolimab was an agonistic, fully human IgG2 monoclonal antibody directed against OX40 (CD134), a costimulatory receptor. Intravenous ivuxolimab was administered to patients every 2 weeks at six dose levels: 0.01, 0.1, 0.3, 1.5, 3 and 10 mg/kg. Among the roughly 54 dose-escalation patients, about 20 had hepatocellular carcinoma, some 15 melanoma, 9 renal cell carcinoma and 9 head and neck cancer. The dose-escalation cohort was about 83% male with a mean age of roughly 60 years, ranging from roughly 23 to 90. Prior anti-PD-1, anti-PD-L1 or anti-CTLA-4 therapy was permitted, and checkpoint inhibitors had been received by about 37% of dose-escalation patients. Partial responses occurred in three dose-escalation patients: two with cutaneous melanoma and one with hepatocellular carcinoma. Peripheral TCRbeta sequencing aimed to test whether ivuxolimab altered TCR sequence diversity and caused clonal T-cell expansion. The paper describes the monotherapy dose-escalation part (N ≈ 52 patients) of the phase I trial of ivuxolimab. General conclusions and limits of the study: Low levels of normalized T-cell clonal expansion were also seen in some nonresponding patients. On average, CD8+ T cells showed more expanded clones than CD4+ T cells after ivuxolimab. In partial responders in the 0.1-3.0 mg/kg groups, normalized peripheral clonal expansion was found to be among the lowest, especially among CD8+ T cells. Antigen specificity was not determined for the clonally expanded peripheral T cells. At doses of 0.1 to 3.0 mg/kg, clonal expansion of both CD4+ and CD8+ T cells in blood was seen between baseline and week 6.

Genomic DNA was extracted from sorted cells for sequencing of the TCRbeta CDR3 region. TCRbeta CDR3 regions were sequenced using the immunoSEQ Assay. TCRdb holds this immuneACCESS table with in-frame rearrangements only. Some clones are missing; in checked studies, unresolved V genes explain under half, and the rest has no known cause. In this sample the table shows approximately 54,000 clones, about 80% of which occur a single time. 3% of the sample is in the top ten clones. CDR1 SGHTA and CDR2 FQGNSA were looked up in the germline V gene. V and J are trimmed by 1 base and 6 bases, and the gene matches miss 6 bases of the junction. The CDR3 runs 15 residues from the cysteine to the phenylalanine. Only the CDR3 part of the read is kept: 45 bases, read in frame from the first base. Patients with autoimmune disease history or receiving systemic immunosuppression were excluded from the trial. Peripheral blood for TCR sequencing was collected from all dose cohorts at baseline, on cycle 4 day 1, and on cycle 7 day 1. The samples were taken from a phase I, first-in-human, multicenter, open-label dose-escalation trial of ivuxolimab. Adults with locally advanced or metastatic melanoma, renal cell, hepatocellular, or head and neck squamous cell carcinoma were enrolled in the trial. Before TCR sequencing, CD4+ T cells and CD8+ T cells were sorted from peripheral blood as separate populations.

Comments on this clone: Its specific antigen is unknown. No clone much larger than this one lies a single base away; base qualities are absent.

Recombination connected TRBV7-2 to TRBJ2-3; TRBD2 lines up with 8 middle nucleotides. The source material was CD4+ or CD8+ T cells sorted from blood, sampled in a trial of the OX40 agonist ivuxolimab. This clonotype was obtained from an adult with an advanced solid tumor such as melanoma, head and neck, liver or kidney cancer. The CDR3 here reads CASSLVSGGRDTQYF. The DNA sequence reads TGTGCCAGCAGCTTAGTTTCGGGGGGGCGGGATACGCAGTATTTT. The entire variable domain, with the stretches around the CDR3 drawn from the reference TRBV7-2 and TRBJ2-3 proteins, is GAGVSQSPSNKVTEKGKDVELRCDPISGHTALYWYRQSLGQGLEFLIYFQGNSAPDKSGLPSDRFSAERTGGSVSTLTIQRTQQEDSAVYLCASSLVSGGRDTQYFGPGTRLTVL.